This T cell receptor (beta chain) was identified in a study of T cell clonality in common variable immunodeficiency. Notes on the study in general: CVID subjects shared fewer TCRbeta clones than healthy controls did. Authors noted CVID clonality's cause needs subpopulation repertoire sequencing. CVID subjects had higher TCRbeta clonality than healthy controls, most marked in about a third. Fewer deletions and N-nucleotide insertions were reportedly seen in common variable immunodeficiency TCR beta sequences.

Control and CVID samples contributed equal amounts of genomic DNA. The method was immunoSEQ multiplex PCR; TCRdb's version includes in-frame clones alone and lacks a portion of them. The specimen has some 42,000 clones, none found just once. This clone was seen at least ten times. As yet, its antigen is unknown. The CDR3 end falls 3 residues outside the read, so it is completed with the germline J gene. V shed 7 bases and J 1 base; nucleotides not matched to a gene: 1. Per the germline V gene, CDR1 is SGHRS and CDR2 is YFSETQ. The CDR3 consists of 13 residues. Specimen: peripheral blood mononuclear cells. The chain uses TRBV5-1 and TRBJ1-1; TRBD1 agrees at 10 bases. The clonotype comes from a human donor with common variable immunodeficiency. This CDR3 is CASGTGANTEAFF. The CDR3 bases that were read are TGCGCCAGCGGGACAGGGGCGAACACTGAA.